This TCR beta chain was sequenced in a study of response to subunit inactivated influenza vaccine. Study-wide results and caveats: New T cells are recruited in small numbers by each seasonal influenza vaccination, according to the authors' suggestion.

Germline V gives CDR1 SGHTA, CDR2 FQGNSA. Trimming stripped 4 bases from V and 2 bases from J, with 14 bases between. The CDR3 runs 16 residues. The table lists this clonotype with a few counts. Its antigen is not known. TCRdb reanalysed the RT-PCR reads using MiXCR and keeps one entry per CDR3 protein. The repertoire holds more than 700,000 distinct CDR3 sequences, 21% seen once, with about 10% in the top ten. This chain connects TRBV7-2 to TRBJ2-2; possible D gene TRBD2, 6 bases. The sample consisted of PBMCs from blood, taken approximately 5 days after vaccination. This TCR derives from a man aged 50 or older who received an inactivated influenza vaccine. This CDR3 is CASSSQGGPNTGELFF. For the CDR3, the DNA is TGTGCCAGCAGCTCCCAAGGAGGGCCAAACACCGGGGAGCTGTTTTTT.